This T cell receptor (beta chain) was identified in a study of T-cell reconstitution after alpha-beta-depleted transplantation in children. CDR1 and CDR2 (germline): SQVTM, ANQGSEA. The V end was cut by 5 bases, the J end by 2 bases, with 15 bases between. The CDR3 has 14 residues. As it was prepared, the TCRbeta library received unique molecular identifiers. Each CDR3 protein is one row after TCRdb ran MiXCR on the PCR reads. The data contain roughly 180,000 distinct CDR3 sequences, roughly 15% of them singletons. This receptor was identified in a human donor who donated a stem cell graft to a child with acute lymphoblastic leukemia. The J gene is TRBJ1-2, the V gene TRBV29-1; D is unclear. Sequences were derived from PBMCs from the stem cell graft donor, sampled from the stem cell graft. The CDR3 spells CSVRGRKTNYGYTF. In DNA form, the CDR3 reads TGCAGCGTTCGAGGCCGAAAGACGAACTATGGCTACACCTTC.